This is a list of T cell receptor beta chains from one sample in a study of cytomegalovirus exposure and HLA in healthy donors. TCRdb's table, derived via immunoSEQ multiplex PCR, lists solely in-frame clones and lacks some. Of 110,000 to 150,000 clones in the sample, around 70% are singletons; the top ten hold 1.5% to 2%. The specimen was PBMCs. These receptors were collected from a woman aged 30 to 39 in good health and CMV-seronegative. The CDR3 runs from the conserved cysteine through the conserved F or W. A D gene is named only where the DNA matches it firmly. Size is omitted from some rows. Given values are once, few, many or a class for expanded clones.

v_call	d_call	clone_size	j_call	cdr3_nt	cdr3_aa
TRBV5-1	TRBD2	.	TRBJ2-1	TGCGCCAGCAACCGGGCGCGGGAGAGTAATGAGCAGTTCTTC	CASNRARESNEQFF
TRBV5-1	.	.	TRBJ1-4	TGCGCCAGCAGCCTGGGAGTAGAGGTTGAAAAACTGTTTTTT	CASSLGVEVEKLFF
TRBV7-3	.	.	TRBJ1-4	TGTGCCAGCAGCTTAACCGGAGCAACTAATGAAAAACTGTTTTTT	CASSLTGATNEKLFF
TRBV7-9	.	.	TRBJ1-3	TGTGCCAGCAGCTCTTCAGGAAACTCTGGAAACACCATATATTTT	CASSSSGNSGNTIYF
TRBV19	.	.	TRBJ1-1	TGTGCCAGTAGTATCGGGGTCTCGGGGAACACTGAAGCTTTCTTT	CASSIGVSGNTEAFF
TRBV5-1	TRBD1	.	TRBJ2-5	TGCGCCAGCAGCCTGCAGACAGGGCAAGAGACCCAGTACTTC	CASSLQTGQETQYF
TRBV2	.	.	TRBJ2-1	TGTGCCAGCAACCCGGGGGGGACAGGGACTGGTGAGCAGTTCTTC	CASNPGGTGTGEQFF
TRBV6-5	.	.	TRBJ2-7	TGTGCCAGCAGTTACTCGATGCAGTGGGAGCAGTACTTC	CASSYSMQWEQYF
TRBV19	TRBD1	few	TRBJ2-3	TGTGCCAGTAGTTCCTGGACAGGGGGGGACCAAGATACGCAGTATTTT	CASSSWTGGDQDTQYF
TRBV19	.	few	TRBJ2-1	TGTGCCAGTAGTATCGCGCAGGCCGGTGAGCAGTTCTTC	CASSIAQAGEQFF
TRBV6-1	.	.	TRBJ1-1	TGTGCCAGCAGTGAAGCGTTACAGTGGGGCGTTGAAGCTTTCTTT	CASSEALQWGVEAFF
TRBV5-6	TRBD1	.	TRBJ1-5	TGTGCCAGCACAACGCGACAGGGGAGGGAGCCCCAGCATTTT	CASTTRQGREPQHF
TRBV2	TRBD2	.	TRBJ2-5	TGTGCCAGCAGCACTAGCGTGGAGACCCAGTACTTC	CASSTSVETQYF
TRBV6-5	.	.	TRBJ1-5	TGTGCCAGCAGCGGGATCTCGTATAATCAGCCCCAGCATTTT	CASSGISYNQPQHF
TRBV6-5	TRBD1	.	TRBJ2-7	TGTGCCAGCAGTGAGCCAGGGACAGGGGGCGAGCAGTACTTC	CASSEPGTGGEQYF
TRBV27	.	.	TRBJ1-1	TGTGCCAGCAGGGAGGGAGGGGGGGCGAACACTGAAGCTTTCTTT	CASREGGGANTEAFF
TRBV10-3	TRBD2	.	TRBJ2-3	TGTGCCATCAGTGAGGTGGGACTAGCGGGAGAGGCAGATACGCAGTATTTT	CAISEVGLAGEADTQYF
TRBV7-8	TRBD1	.	TRBJ2-2	TGTGCCAGCAGCCACCGGACAGGGGGCGAGACCGGGGAGCTGTTTTTT	CASSHRTGGETGELFF
TRBV7-6	.	few	TRBJ2-5	TGTGCCAGCAGCTTACTTAGCGGAAGCCAAGAGACCCAGTACTTC	CASSLLSGSQETQYF
TRBV28	TRBD1	.	TRBJ1-6	TGTGCCAGCAGTTTACGGGACAGGGACTATTCACCCCTCCACTTT	CASSLRDRDYSPLHF
TRBV14	.	.	TRBJ2-1	TGTGCCAGCAGCCAAGATCGGGGGAGAGGCAAGTTCTTC	CASSQDRGRGKFF
TRBV6-5	.	.	TRBJ1-2	TGTGCCAGCAGCGACAGCATTTTTTATGGCTACACCTTC	CASSDSIFYGYTF
TRBV30	TRBD1	.	TRBJ1-6	TGTGCCTGGAGTACAGGGGGCACGAATAATTCACCCCTCCACTTT	CAWSTGGTNNSPLHF
TRBV7-8	.	once	TRBJ2-5	TGTGCCAGCAGCTTTGGCAGCAGGGCAGAGACCCAGTACTTC	CASSFGSRAETQYF
TRBV28	TRBD1	.	TRBJ2-7	TGTGCCAGCAGTCCCTTAGGGACAGATTCCTACGAGCAGTACTTC	CASSPLGTDSYEQYF
TRBV5-6	TRBD2	.	TRBJ2-2	TGTGCCAGCAGTTTCCCGGGACTAGCCGCCGGGGAGCTGTTTTTT	CASSFPGLAAGELFF
TRBV28	.	.	TRBJ2-7	TGTGCCAGCAGCCAGGGTGGGGCCTACGAGCAGTACTTC	CASSQGGAYEQYF
TRBV6-6	TRBD2	.	TRBJ2-3	TGTGCCAGCATACTAGCGGGAAGCACAGATACGCAGTATTTT	CASILAGSTDTQYF
TRBV28	TRBD1	.	TRBJ1-2	TGTGCCAGCAGTTTAGAGGGGGCGCGCGGCTACACCTTC	CASSLEGARGYTF
TRBV28	.	.	TRBJ2-3	TGTGCCAGCAGTTTACCCTTCTGGCGGAGCCAAAGCACAGATACGCAGTATTTT	CASSLPFWRSQSTDTQYF
TRBV10-3	TRBD1	.	TRBJ2-5	TGTGCCATCAGTCAAGGGACAGTAAGAGAGACCCAGTACTTC	CAISQGTVRETQYF
TRBV5-8	.	.	TRBJ1-5	TGTGCCAGCAGCTTGCACACGGCTAGTAATCAGCCCCAGCATTTT	CASSLHTASNQPQHF
TRBV28	TRBD1	.	TRBJ1-2	TGTGCCACCAAACAGGGGAATCGAGGCTACACCTTC	CATKQGNRGYTF
TRBV6-5	TRBD1	.	TRBJ1-2	TGTGCCAGCAGTCCCTACAGGGGGCACAACTATGGCTACACCTTC	CASSPYRGHNYGYTF
TRBV7-2	.	.	TRBJ2-5	TGTGCCAGCAGCTTAGCCCTCACCGAAGAGACTCAGTACTTC	CASSLALTEETQYF
TRBV29-1	.	once	TRBJ2-7	TGCAGCGCCGACGTTAGGGGGAGCTTCTACGAGCAGTACTTC	CSADVRGSFYEQYF
TRBV5-1	TRBD1	.	TRBJ1-3	TGCGCCAGCAGCTTGGCCGTCGTACAGGGGAAGGGAGACACCATATATTTT	CASSLAVVQGKGDTIYF
TRBV7-3	.	.	TRBJ2-5	TGTGCCAGCAGCTTAATGGGGGGTCTACAAGAGACCCAGTACTTC	CASSLMGGLQETQYF
TRBV6-5	TRBD1	.	TRBJ1-2	TGTGCCAGCAGTTACCGTGACAGGGTGACCGGCTACACCTTC	CASSYRDRVTGYTF
TRBV27	.	.	TRBJ1-1	TGTGCCAGCAGTAGGGGAGGGACCAACACTGAAGCTTTCTTT	CASSRGGTNTEAFF
TRBV19	.	.	TRBJ2-5	TGTGCCGCCAGTAGTGGCTACGGAGAAGAGACCCAGTACTTC	CAASSGYGEETQYF
TRBV7-2	.	.	TRBJ2-1	TGTGCCAGCAGCTACCTCAAGCGGAGCAATGAGCAGTTCTTC	CASSYLKRSNEQFF
TRBV9	TRBD2	.	TRBJ2-1	TGTGCCAGCAGCGTAGTGGCTAGCGGGGACAATGAGCAGTTCTTC	CASSVVASGDNEQFF
TRBV18	TRBD1	.	TRBJ2-6	TGTGCCAGCTCACCTTCTAGGACAGGGGCCCTCTCTGGGGCCAACGTCCTGACTTTC	CASSPSRTGALSGANVLTF
TRBV4-1	TRBD1	.	TRBJ2-7	TGCGCCAGCAGCCAGGTTGGGGACAGGGGAAACGAGCAGTACTTC	CASSQVGDRGNEQYF
TRBV5-1	.	.	TRBJ2-1	TGCGCCAGCAGCTACAGGGATGAGCAGTTCTTC	CASSYRDEQFF
TRBV6-1	TRBD2	.	TRBJ2-1	TGTGCCAGCACGGCTAGCGGGGGGAGGAATGAGCAGTTCTTC	CASTASGGRNEQFF
TRBV28	.	.	TRBJ1-2	TGTGCCAGCATTCCTAGTCCGGGGGAGACTCCTCTTGCCTTC	CASIPSPGETPLAF
TRBV9	.	.	TRBJ1-3	TGTGCCAGCAGCGAGGGGGGGGATCCCACCTCTGGAAACACCATATATTTT	CASSEGGDPTSGNTIYF
TRBV2	TRBD1	.	TRBJ1-5	TGTGCCAGCAGTGTTGGGACAGGGGGCCAGCCCCAGCATTTT	CASSVGTGGQPQHF
TRBV9	.	.	TRBJ2-1	TGTGCCAGCAGCCCCCTTCTGGGGCGGGGCGATTCCTACAATGAGCAGTTCTTC	CASSPLLGRGDSYNEQFF
TRBV11-2	TRBD2	.	TRBJ2-1	TGTGCCAGCAGCTTAGGTGGTAGCGGGAGATACAATGAGCAGTTCTTC	CASSLGGSGRYNEQFF
TRBV10-1	.	.	TRBJ1-2	TGCGCCAGCAGTGAGTCACGGACTTGGGGCTACACCTTC	CASSESRTWGYTF
TRBV4-1	.	once	TRBJ1-4	TGCGCCAGCAGCCCCCAGGACACCGCAACTAATGAAAAACTGTTTTTT	CASSPQDTATNEKLFF
TRBV5-1	TRBD2	.	TRBJ2-3	TGCGCCAGCAGCCGGGCTAGCGGGCCTGCCACAGATACGCAGTATTTT	CASSRASGPATDTQYF